This TCR beta chain appears in the sequencing data of a study of T cells in Graves' hyperthyroidism and ophthalmopathy. Each patient was aged 18 to 65 and had newly diagnosed hyperthyroidism of under 2 months' duration. What was amplified from RNA transcripts were TCR beta CDR3 regions. HTBI primers drove first-round RT-PCR of the TCR CDR3. One entry per CDR3 protein results from TCRdb running MiXCR on the multiplex PCR reads. The sample shows about 840,000 distinct CDR3 sequences, about two fifths of them seen only once. This clonotype was observed many times. Sequencing was carried out using blood. The sequence was obtained from a man younger than 35 with Graves' hyperthyroidism.

The CDR3 region has the DNA TGTGCCAGCAGCATCGGACAGGGTGGTAATTCACCCCTCCACTTT. This sequence encodes CASSIGQGGNSPLHF. The chain combines TRBV7-8 with TRBJ1-6; 8 positions match TRBD1. Germline loops: CDR1 SGHVS, CDR2 FQNEAQ. CDR3 length: 15 residues. V was clipped by 5 bases and J by 6 bases; unmatched bases: 6.